These 32 T cell receptor beta chains came from one sample sequenced in a study of CD8 T cells in ankylosing spondylitis. Using its own MiXCR run on the 5' RACE reads, TCRdb lists one record per CDR3 protein. The profile shows some 250,000 distinct CDR3 sequences, about 24% of them singletons. Sequenced sample: blood, either unsorted or a sorted T cell fraction (not recorded which). The receptors come from a male donor with ankylosing spondylitis or in good health (not recorded which).

There are many counts of this clonotype. The V call is TRBV12-3 or TRBV12-4, the J call TRBJ2-5, with 7 bases that match TRBD1. V lost 5 bases and J lost 2; bases outside the gene matches: 8. The CDR3 is 15 amino acids. The DNA of the CDR3 is TGTGCCAGCAGTCGCCGGGACAGCTCACAAGAGACCCAGTACTTC. It encodes CASSRRDSSQETQYF.

This clonotype was seen only a few times. This chain links TRBV19 with TRBJ1-5; unclear D gene. Germline CDR1 and CDR2: LNHDA and SQIVND (reference sequence). The CDR3 runs 16 residues. The V end was cut by 4 bases, the J end by 0 bases, with 13 bases between. The CDR3 DNA follows: TGTGCCAGTAGTACCCGGACGTATTATAGCAATCAGCCCCAGCATTTT. Translating it yields CASSTRTYYSNQPQHF.

This rearrangement joins TRBV29-1 to TRBJ2-5, with 10 nucleotides matching TRBD1. Trimming at V came to 4 bases and at J to 4 bases, leaving 9 bases not matched to a gene. The CDR3 loop spans 15 amino acids. Germline values: CDR1 SQVTM, CDR2 ANQGSEA. CDR3 protein: CSVVGDRGKRETQYF. CDR3 DNA: TGCAGCGTTGTGGGGGACAGGGGAAAACGAGAGACCCAGTACTTC.

This clonotype was seen at least ten times. The chain has TRBV5-1 and TRBJ2-1; D gene ambiguous. CDR3 length equals 15 residues. Trimming left V 0 bases short and J 1 base short, with 8 bases between. Germline loops: CDR1 SGHRS, CDR2 YFSETQ. This chain's CDR3 is CASSLVSLSYNEQFF. The CDR3 DNA sequence: TGCGCCAGCAGCTTGGTCTCTCTTTCCTACAATGAGCAGTTCTTC.

The V and J genes are TRBV12-3 or TRBV12-4 and TRBJ2-5; TRBD2 matches 9 bases. Trimming removed 3 bases from V and 2 bases from J; junction bases left unmatched: 16. This CDR3 region has 19 residues. The CDR3 DNA follows: TGTGCCAGCAGTTTGGGACAGAATCACGCTAGCGGGGAACAAGAGACCCAGTACTTC. Translated: CASSLGQNHASGEQETQYF.

This clonotype was seen ten or more times. V gene TRBV12-3 or TRBV12-4 combines with J gene TRBJ1-1; D not certain. The V and J ends lost 7 bases and 0 bases respectively, with 9 bases between them. CDR3 length: 13 residues. The CDR3 reads CASTKQMNTEAFF. The CDR3 DNA sequence: TGTGCCAGCACCAAGCAGATGAACACTGAAGCTTTCTTT.

This clonotype was counted many times. The V gene is TRBV20-1, the J gene TRBJ2-7, with D uncertain. Germline V gene data show CDR1 as DFQATT and CDR2 as SNEGSKA (reference sequence). Between the trimmed V and J ends, which lost 0 bases and 9 bases, there was a span of 9 bases. CDR3 length equals 11 residues. The CDR3, as DNA: TGCAGTGCTAGAGATGTCCGGGTGCAGTACTTC. This translates into CSARDVRVQYF.

The CDR3 bases are TGCAGCGTCCGACAGGGAAAAACTGAAGCTTTCTTT. Its translation is CSVRQGKTEAFF. The gene calls are TRBV29-1 and TRBJ1-1; 7 bases align to TRBD1. The trim removed 6 bases at V and 5 bases at J, leaving 6 bases unmatched. The length of the CDR3 is 12 residues. In germline, CDR1 is SQVTM, CDR2 ANQGSEA.

This clonotype was recorded many times. The J gene is TRBJ2-7, the V gene TRBV10-3; D is unresolved. Between the trimmed V and J ends, which lost 3 bases and 3 bases, there was a span of 9 bases. Germline values: CDR1 ENHRY, CDR2 SYGVKD. The CDR3 is 13 residues long. In DNA, the CDR3 is TGTGCCATCAGTGATGGCGGCTACTACGAGCAGTACTTC. This translates into CAISDGGYYEQYF.

This clonotype was found many times. The chain has TRBV28 and TRBJ2-7; D gene uncertain. V lost 7 bases and J lost 6, with 7 bases in between. Germline V gene data show CDR1 as MDHEN and CDR2 as SYDVKM. This CDR3 comprises 10 residues. The CDR3 is CASTRVEQYF. In nucleotides, the CDR3 is TGTGCCAGCACCCGTGTCGAGCAGTACTTC.

CDR3 sequence: CASTRRGGAGQPQHF. The CDR3 DNA is TGTGCCAGCACTCGTAGGGGGGGCGCAGGTCAGCCCCAGCATTTT. V gene TRBV6-1 combines with J gene TRBJ1-5; perhaps TRBD1 as D (6 bases). Trimming shortened V by 7 bases and J by 6 bases, and 19 bases separated the two germline ends. The CDR3 sequence is 15 residues long. Germline V gives CDR1 MNHNS, CDR2 SASEGT.

The J gene is TRBJ2-1, the V gene TRBV29-1; D remains ambiguous. V was shortened by 8 bases and J by 2 bases, with 13 bases between the two germline ends. CDR1 is SQVTM, CDR2 ANQGSEA, per germline. There are 13 residues in the CDR3. The CDR3 sequence: CSLSRSTYNEQFF. For the CDR3, the DNA is TGCAGCCTGTCCAGATCAACCTACAATGAGCAGTTCTTC.

The genes are TRBV29-1 and TRBJ2-3; the D gene could be TRBD1 or TRBD2 (5 bases each). The CDR3 extends over 11 amino acids. The germline CDR1 and CDR2 sequences are SQVTM and ANQGSEA. Between the trimmed V and J ends, which lost 8 bases and 4 bases, there was a span of 10 bases. CDR3 sequence reads: CSLARADTQYF. The DNA for the CDR3 is TGCAGCCTAGCCAGGGCAGATACGCAGTATTTT.

This clonotype was detected once. CDR3: CASSKGTGEQFF. CDR3 coding DNA: TGTGCCAGCAGCAAAGGGACAGGGGAGCAGTTCTTC. The chain uses TRBV12-3 or TRBV12-4 and TRBJ2-1; 9 nucleotides align to TRBD1. J lost 10 bases, V lost 6 bases, and 4 bases had no gene match. The CDR3 totals 12 residues.

This clonotype was picked up many times. CDR3 coding DNA: TGTGCCACGGGGGGGGAAGAGGCCACAGATACGCAGTATTTT. Translated: CATGGEEATDTQYF. The rearrangement links TRBV10-3 to TRBJ2-3; 8 bases fit TRBD2. Germline V gives CDR1 ENHRY, CDR2 SYGVKD. This CDR3 spans 14 amino acids. V lost 10 bases and J lost 2; bases outside the gene matches: 8.

The V call is TRBV29-1, the J call TRBJ2-7, with D perhaps matching TRBD1 (6 bases). CDR3 size: 13 residues. V gave up 7 bases and J gave up 0 bases, with 13 bases separating them. From germline, CDR1 is SQVTM and CDR2 ANQGSEA. The CDR3, as DNA: TGCAGCGCTGGACAGCCTAACTCCTACGAGCAGTACTTC. Protein product: CSAGQPNSYEQYF.

This clonotype was seen ten or more times. The rearrangement links TRBV12-3 or TRBV12-4 to TRBJ1-6; the D gene is possibly TRBD1 (5 bases). This CDR3 spans 13 amino acids. V was clipped by 6 bases and J by 6 bases, with 9 bases between them. The CDR3 nucleotides are TGTGCCAGCAGCGCGAGGGGTAATTCACCCCTCCACTTT. Its translation: CASSARGNSPLHF.

This clonotype appeared many times. The chain has TRBV12-3 or TRBV12-4 and TRBJ1-5, with 7 bases matching TRBD1. The length of the CDR3 is 15 residues. V shed 6 bases and J 6 bases; nucleotides not matched to a gene: 11. DNA of the CDR3: TGTGCCAGCAGCAAAAGGACGGCAGGGGGTCAGCCCCAGCATTTT. It translates to CASSKRTAGGQPQHF.

Comments on this clonotype: Just one base apart from a much larger clone, this may be a read error. The rearrangement joins TRBV10-3 to TRBJ2-2; TRBD2 is a possible D gene (5 bases). From germline, CDR1 is ENHRY and CDR2 SYGVKD. This CDR3 has 13 amino acids. The CDR3 loop is CAISEPSTGKLFF. The CDR3 DNA reads as TGTGCCATCAGTGAGCCTAGCACCGGGAAGCTGTTTTTT.

The chain recombines TRBV12-3 or TRBV12-4 with TRBJ2-7; no clear D gene. This CDR3 is built from 15 residues. V lost 5 bases and J lost 1, with 15 bases in between. The CDR3 region has the DNA TGTGCCAGCAGTCCTGGGGTTGGTTTTTCCTACGAGCAGTACTTC. Protein sequence: CASSPGVGFSYEQYF.

This clonotype was counted once. The chain recombines TRBV7-9 with TRBJ2-7; 8 nucleotides align to TRBD1. Per germline, CDR1 SEHNR and CDR2 FQNEAQ (reference sequence). V was pared by 5 bases and J by 6 bases, with 9 bases of the junction left unmatched. This CDR3 contains 14 residues. The CDR3 DNA reads TGTGCCAGCAGCCGACGGACAGGGTTAAGCGAGCAGTACTTC. It specifies CASSRRTGLSEQYF.

In its sample, this clonotype was seen a few times. This rearrangement joins TRBV12-3 or TRBV12-4 to TRBJ2-1; 13 bases line up with TRBD2. V trimming: 5 bases; J trimming: 10 bases; junction bases outside the gene matches: 11. The CDR3 consists of 16 residues. The CDR3 DNA reads TGTGCCAGCAGTATTAGGACTAGCGGGGGCCCGCCGGAGCAGTTCTTC. This codes for CASSIRTSGGPPEQFF.

This clonotype was counted ten times or more. V is TRBV29-1 and J is TRBJ2-2; 7 bases are a match to TRBD1. CDR1 is SQVTM and CDR2 is ANQGSEA in the germline V gene. The CDR3 has 14 amino acids. The V gene end was trimmed by 7 bases and the J gene end by 0 bases; junction bases not matched to a gene: 5. The CDR3 spells CSEGTETNTGELFF. In DNA form, the CDR3 reads TGCAGCGAAGGGACAGAGACGAACACCGGGGAGCTGTTTTTT.

This clonotype was observed at least ten times. The CDR3 coding sequence is TGCAGTGCTAGTTCCACTACAGGGAACACCGGGGAGCTGTTTTTT. Encoded protein: CSASSTTGNTGELFF. The chain has TRBV20-1 and TRBJ2-2; weak D call: TRBD1 (5 bases). The CDR3 consists of 15 residues. Trimming took 3 bases from V and 1 from J, leaving 12 bases between them. Germline V gene lookup returns CDR1 DFQATT and CDR2 SNEGSKA (reference sequence).

To note about this clonotype: A much larger clone sits a single nucleotide away, making a read error possible. The chain couples TRBV2 to TRBJ2-3, with a possible D match to TRBD1 (6 bases). CDR1 and CDR2 from the germline V gene are SNHLY and FYNNEI. CDR3 length: 14 residues. This CDR3 is CASREEWGQDTQYF. The CDR3 DNA reads TGTGCCAGCAGAGAAGAGTGGGGGCAAGATACGCAGTATTTT.

In this sample, this clonotype turned up many times. The chain joins TRBV7-2 to TRBJ2-1; 10 bases align to TRBD2. CDR1 and CDR2 from the germline V gene are SGHTA and FQGNSA. J was trimmed by 3 bases and V by 5 bases; bases with no gene match: 4. The length of the CDR3 is 15 residues. CDR3 coding DNA: TGTGCCAGCAGCGTGACTAGCGGGTACTACAATGAGCAGTTCTTC. Translated: CASSVTSGYYNEQFF.

Remarks on this clonotype: Compared with germline, one end of the junction differs, possibly owing to a read error. CDR3 nucleotides: TGCGCCAGCATGGAGCAGGGTTCCTCCGAGCAGTACTTC. Translation gives CASMEQGSSEQYF. The V gene is TRBV5-1, the J gene TRBJ2-7; tentative D call: TRBD1 (5 bases). The CDR3 consists of 13 residues. In germline, CDR1 is SGHRS, CDR2 YFSETQ.

The rearrangement joins TRBV18 to TRBJ2-5; 7 bases align to TRBD1. J gave up 3 bases and V 4 bases, and 5 bases lay outside the gene matches. CDR3 length: 14 amino acids. Germline CDR1 is KGHSH and CDR2 is LQKENI. CDR3 residues: CASSHAGTEETQYF. The DNA of the CDR3 is TGTGCCAGCTCACACGCCGGGACAGAAGAGACCCAGTACTTC.

This clonotype was found many times. J is TRBJ2-7 and V is TRBV3-1; D gene unclear. CDR3 size: 12 residues. Per germline, CDR1 LGHDT and CDR2 YNNKEL (reference sequence). Trimming pared 3 bases from V and 6 bases from J, leaving 9 bases between. As DNA, the CDR3 is TGTGCCAGCAGCCAGTGGGGAAGCGAGCAGTACTTC. This codes for CASSQWGSEQYF.

This clonotype was picked up one time. The V gene is TRBV2, the J gene TRBJ1-5, with 8 bases matching TRBD1. J was trimmed by 7 bases and V by 7 bases; bases with no gene match: 6. Germline CDR1 SNHLY, CDR2 FYNNEI. The CDR3 has 13 residues. CDR3 in amino acids: CASKAGGGQPQHF. For the CDR3, the DNA is TGTGCCAGCAAGGCAGGGGGCGGGCAGCCCCAGCATTTT.

This clonotype has more than one count but fewer than ten. The chain links TRBV20-1 to TRBJ1-5; tentative D call: TRBD1 (6 bases). The CDR3 totals 12 residues. The germline gives CDR1 DFQATT, CDR2 SNEGSKA (reference sequence). Trimming removed 6 bases at V and 6 bases at J, with 12 bases between. The CDR3 sequence: CSAVQGTQPQHF. The CDR3 bases are TGCAGTGCCGTCCAGGGGACTCAGCCCCAGCATTTT.

The chain links TRBV2 to TRBJ1-3, with D unclear. CDR1 SNHLY and CDR2 FYNNEI come from the germline V gene. V was trimmed by 6 bases and J by 0 bases, leaving 9 bases between them. The CDR3 runs to 14 residues. The CDR3: CASRSDGSGNTIYF. DNA for the CDR3: TGTGCCAGCAGATCCGACGGCTCTGGAAACACCATATATTTT. Full variable domain (outside the CDR3, taken from reference TRBV2 and TRBJ1-3): EPEVTQTPSHQVTQMGQEVILRCVPISNHLYFYWYRQILGQKVEFLVSFYNNEISEKSEIFDDQFSVERPDGSNFTLKIRSTKLEDSAMYFCASRSDGSGNTIYFGEGSWLTVV.